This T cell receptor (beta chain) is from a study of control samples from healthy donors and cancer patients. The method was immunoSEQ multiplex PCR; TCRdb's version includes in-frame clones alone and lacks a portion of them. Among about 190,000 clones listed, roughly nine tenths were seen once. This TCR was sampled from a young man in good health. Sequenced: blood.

This CDR3 reads CASSTGPETYEQYF. The CDR3 DNA is TGTGCCAGCAGCACAGGGCCCGAGACCTACGAGCAGTACTTC. The J gene is TRBJ2-7, the V gene TRBV9; the D gene is possibly TRBD1 (6 bases). Trimming stripped 4 bases from V and 2 bases from J, with 13 bases between. CDR1 SGDLS and CDR2 YYNGEE come from the germline V gene. CDR3 length equals 14 residues.